This entry lists 20 T cell receptor beta chains sequenced from one sample in a study of T cell repertoires in cytomegalovirus infection. Via MiXCR, TCRdb re-called the reads, giving one row per CDR3 protein. There are around 300,000 distinct CDR3 sequences in the sample; roughly a fifth occur only once, and 15% to 20% lies in the top ten. These receptors have no known antigen. The sample in question was cultured PBMCs, obtained from culture after CMV antigen stimulation. The receptors come from a human donor in good health (CMV status not recorded). Some clones in this sample may be carry-over from other donors' samples.

This clonotype was recorded at least ten times. The chain has TRBV7-2 and TRBJ2-7; the match to TRBD1 covers 7 bases. This CDR3 has 15 amino acids. Germline V gives CDR1 SGHTA, CDR2 FQGNSA. V lost 5 bases and J lost 2; bases outside the gene matches: 9. The CDR3 reads CASSPRDRGPYEQYF. The CDR3 region has the DNA TGTGCCAGCAGCCCTAGGGACAGAGGGCCCTACGAGCAGTACTTC.

For the CDR3, the DNA is TGCAGTGCTAGTAGTCCCCGCTACAATGAGCAGTTCTTC. It yields the protein CSASSPRYNEQFF. This sequence joins TRBV20-1 and TRBJ2-1, with D uncertain. The CDR3 extends over 13 amino acids. Germline V lookup: CDR1 DFQATT, CDR2 SNEGSKA (reference sequence). The V gene lost 3 bases and the J gene lost 3 bases, with 9 bases spanning the gap.

The chain links TRBV4-1 to TRBJ1-1; D not resolved. Germline assignment: CDR1 MGHRA and CDR2 YSYEKL. This CDR3 is 16 amino acids long. Between the trimmed V and J ends, which lost 1 base and 5 bases, there was a span of 17 bases. CDR3 residues: CASSQGPMRMRTEAFF. The CDR3 region has the DNA TGCGCCAGCAGCCAAGGCCCGATGAGGATGAGGACTGAAGCTTTCTTT.

The rearrangement uses TRBV9 and TRBJ2-1; D is possibly TRBD2 (6 bases). Trimming removed 1 base at V and 0 bases at J, with 8 bases between. The CDR3 length is 15 residues. Per the germline V gene, CDR1 is SGDLS and CDR2 is YYNGEE. For the CDR3, the DNA is TGTGCCAGCAGCGTATTGGGGGGCTCCTACAATGAGCAGTTCTTC. This sequence encodes CASSVLGGSYNEQFF.

This clonotype was counted between two and nine times. The gene calls are TRBV7-9 and TRBJ1-2; TRBD1 matches at 8 bases. CDR1 is SEHNR and CDR2 is FQNEAQ in the germline V gene (reference sequence). With 4 bases clipped from V and 0 bases from J, the junction kept 4 bases outside the gene matches. The CDR3 runs 15 residues. The CDR3 spells CASSSDRGANYGYTF. The CDR3 DNA is TGTGCCAGCAGCTCCGACAGGGGAGCTAACTATGGCTACACCTTC.

This clonotype was seen a few times. V and J are TRBV7-2 and TRBJ2-1, with 9 bases fitting TRBD2. The CDR3 is 18 amino acids. With 5 bases clipped from V and 0 bases from J, the junction kept 11 bases outside the gene matches. Germline V gives CDR1 SGHTA, CDR2 FQGNSA. The CDR3 DNA reads as TGTGCCAGCAGCAGACGGTCTCTAGCGGGGAGCTCCTACAATGAGCAGTTCTTC. This translates into CASSRRSLAGSSYNEQFF.

This chain joins TRBV18 and TRBJ1-3; D is undetermined. The germline V and J ends were trimmed by 2 bases and 0 bases, with 11 bases remaining between them. Looked up from germline, CDR1 is KGHSH and CDR2 is LQKENI. The CDR3 contains 16 residues. CDR3 in DNA: TGTGCCAGCTCACCATGGACGGCTAGCTCTGGAAACACCATATATTTT. It yields the protein CASSPWTASSGNTIYF.

This clonotype was seen a handful of times. The V call is TRBV10-3, the J call TRBJ2-7; TRBD2 aligns across 7 bases. CDR1 and CDR2 from the germline V gene are ENHRY and SYGVKD. The length of the CDR3 is 12 residues. The CDR3 spells CAISEDGREQYV. The CDR3 bases are TGTGCCATAAGTGAGGACGGGAGGGAGCAGTACGTC.

CDR3 DNA sequence: TGCAGTGCCCACCGGACTAGCGGGAGCTCCTACAATGAGCAGTTCTTC. It codes for CSAHRTSGSSYNEQFF. The J gene is TRBJ2-1, the V gene TRBV20-1; 13 nucleotides line up with TRBD2. The CDR3 sequence is 16 residues long. The V gene's germline CDR1 is DFQATT and CDR2 SNEGSKA (reference sequence). Trimming removed 6 bases from V and 0 bases from J; junction bases left unmatched: 5.

This clonotype was recorded at least ten times. The rearrangement joins TRBV6-1 to TRBJ2-1; D uncertain. Germline loops: CDR1 MNHNS, CDR2 SASEGT. Trimming shortened V by 2 bases and J by 7 bases, and 12 bases separated the two germline ends. The CDR3 loop spans 14 amino acids. The CDR3 reads CASSESFIRNEQFF. CDR3 bases: TGTGCCAGCAGTGAATCTTTCATTCGTAATGAGCAGTTCTTC.

This chain joins TRBV7-2 and TRBJ2-3; perhaps TRBD2 as D (5 bases). CDR1 is SGHTA, CDR2 FQGNSA, per germline. Trimming shortened V by 4 bases and J by 6 bases, and 11 bases separated the two germline ends. The CDR3 length is 13 residues. CDR3 nucleotides: TGTGCCAGCAGCTACGGACTTTTCGATACGCAGTATTTT. It translates to CASSYGLFDTQYF.

The chain joins TRBV6-2 or TRBV6-3 to TRBJ2-5; maybe TRBD2 (6 bases). CDR3 size: 15 residues. Per the germline V gene, CDR1 is MNHEY and CDR2 is SVGEGT. V was cut by 5 bases and J by 7 bases, with 20 bases left in between. The CDR3 loop is CASSPPGLEGVTQYF. The CDR3 DNA reads as TGTGCCAGCAGTCCGCCGGGACTCGAAGGTGTGACCCAGTACTTC.

This clonotype was seen at least ten times. The V call is TRBV7-9, the J call TRBJ2-2, with a possible D match to TRBD2 (7 bases). V was trimmed by 5 bases and J by 5 bases, leaving 18 bases between them. CDR3 length: 16 residues. From germline, CDR1 is SEHNR and CDR2 FQNEAQ (reference sequence). The CDR3 DNA sequence: TGTGCCAGCAGCCCCCGGGGGGCGTCGGGGACCGGGGAGCTGTTTTTT. Translation: CASSPRGASGTGELFF.

This clonotype appeared a few times. The CDR3, as DNA: TGTGCCACCAGCGCGACTCAAGAGACCCAGTACTTC. Translating it yields CATSATQETQYF. The chain uses TRBV15 and TRBJ2-5; D gene unclear. CDR3 length: 12 amino acids. CDR1 is LNHNV and CDR2 is YYDKDF in the germline V gene (reference sequence). V was pared by 5 bases and J by 2 bases, with 6 bases between.

This clonotype was picked up a small number of times. The chain uses TRBV7-9 and TRBJ2-1; 8 bases match TRBD2. Unmatched junction bases numbered 5, after V lost 2 bases and J lost 14 bases. CDR3 length: 12 amino acids. Germline assignment: CDR1 SEHNR and CDR2 FQNEAQ (reference sequence). This CDR3 reads CASSLFSGSEFF. The CDR3 bases are TGTGCCAGCAGCTTATTCAGCGGGAGCGAGTTCTTC.

This clonotype has just a few counts. V is TRBV19 and J is TRBJ2-1; D remains ambiguous. The V end lost 3 bases, the J end lost 4 bases, and 10 bases lay between the germline ends. The CDR3 consists of 14 residues. Germline lookup yields CDR1 LNHDA and CDR2 SQIVND (reference sequence). CDR3: CASSMSNVYNEQFF. In DNA form, the CDR3 reads TGTGCCAGTAGTATGTCGAATGTTTACAATGAGCAGTTCTTC.

This clonotype has a handful of counts. This chain joins TRBV12-3 or TRBV12-4 and TRBJ2-3; tentatively, D is TRBD1 (5 bases). The CDR3 covers 13 residues. V was shortened by 6 bases and J by 3 bases, with 10 bases between the two germline ends. The CDR3 sequence is CASRDGATDTQYF. In DNA, the CDR3 is TGTGCCAGCAGAGATGGGGCTACAGATACGCAGTATTTT.

In its sample, this clonotype was seen many times. This sequence joins TRBV7-6 and TRBJ2-5, with 10 nucleotides matching TRBD2. V dropped 0 bases and J dropped 5; count of bases not matched to a gene: 9. The V gene's germline CDR1 is SGHVS and CDR2 FNYEAQ. The CDR3 is 17 residues long. Written as DNA, the CDR3 is TGTGCCAGCAGCTTAGCGTCCAGCGGGGGGGGCGGGGAGACCCAGTACTTC. Protein sequence: CASSLASSGGGGETQYF.

This clonotype was recorded many times. The V call is TRBV7-8, the J call TRBJ2-2; no definite D call. V was clipped by 1 base and J by 7 bases, with 10 bases between them. Germline V CDR1 and CDR2: SGHVS, FQNEAQ. CDR3 size: 14 residues. Written as DNA, the CDR3 is TGTGCCAGCAGCTTAGACCTGAACGGCGGGGAGCTGTTTTTT. Translated: CASSLDLNGGELFF.

This clonotype appeared a few times. The chain employs TRBV19 and TRBJ2-1; possible D gene TRBD1, 7 bases. Trimming shortened V by 3 bases and J by 7 bases, and 13 bases separated the two germline ends. Germline V gene sequence: CDR1 LNHDA, CDR2 SQIVND (reference sequence). The CDR3 length is 14 residues. CDR3 sequence (DNA): TGTGCCAGTAGTATTCGGGGGACAGAAAATGAGCAGTTCTTC. Protein sequence: CASSIRGTENEQFF.